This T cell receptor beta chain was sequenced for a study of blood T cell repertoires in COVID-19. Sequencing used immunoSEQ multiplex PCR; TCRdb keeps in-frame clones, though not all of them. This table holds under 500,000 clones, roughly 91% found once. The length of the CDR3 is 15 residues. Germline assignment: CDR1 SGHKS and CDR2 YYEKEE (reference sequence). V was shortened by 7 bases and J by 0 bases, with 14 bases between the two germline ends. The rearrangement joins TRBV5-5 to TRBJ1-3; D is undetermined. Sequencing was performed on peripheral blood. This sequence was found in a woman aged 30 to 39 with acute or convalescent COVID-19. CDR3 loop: CASLSDLFSGNTIYF. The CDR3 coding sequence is TGTGCCAGCCTTTCAGATCTGTTCTCTGGAAACACCATATATTTT. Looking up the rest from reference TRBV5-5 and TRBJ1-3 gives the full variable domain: DAGVTQSPTHLIKTRGQQVTLRCSPISGHKSVSWYQQVLGQGPQFIFQYYEKEERGRGNFPDRFSARQFPNYSSELNVNALLLGDSALYLCASLSDLFSGNTIYFGEGSWLTVV.